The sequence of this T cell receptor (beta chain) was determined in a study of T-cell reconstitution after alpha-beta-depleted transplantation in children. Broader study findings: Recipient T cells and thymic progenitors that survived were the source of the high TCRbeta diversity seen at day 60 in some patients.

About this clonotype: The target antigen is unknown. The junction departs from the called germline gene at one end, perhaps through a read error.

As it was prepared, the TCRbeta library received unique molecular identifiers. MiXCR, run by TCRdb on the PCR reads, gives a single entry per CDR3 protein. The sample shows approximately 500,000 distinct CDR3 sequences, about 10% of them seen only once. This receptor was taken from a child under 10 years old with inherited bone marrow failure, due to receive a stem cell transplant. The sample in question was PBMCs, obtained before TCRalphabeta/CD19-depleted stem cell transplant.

DNA for the CDR3: TGTACCAGCTGGGGCGGGAGTCGATCCAATGAGCAGTTCTTC. The encoded protein is CTSWGGSRSNEQFF. V gene TRBV6-2 or TRBV6-3 combines with J gene TRBJ2-1; 7 bases are shared with TRBD2. This CDR3 is 14 amino acids long. The germline gives CDR1 MNHEY, CDR2 SVGEGT.